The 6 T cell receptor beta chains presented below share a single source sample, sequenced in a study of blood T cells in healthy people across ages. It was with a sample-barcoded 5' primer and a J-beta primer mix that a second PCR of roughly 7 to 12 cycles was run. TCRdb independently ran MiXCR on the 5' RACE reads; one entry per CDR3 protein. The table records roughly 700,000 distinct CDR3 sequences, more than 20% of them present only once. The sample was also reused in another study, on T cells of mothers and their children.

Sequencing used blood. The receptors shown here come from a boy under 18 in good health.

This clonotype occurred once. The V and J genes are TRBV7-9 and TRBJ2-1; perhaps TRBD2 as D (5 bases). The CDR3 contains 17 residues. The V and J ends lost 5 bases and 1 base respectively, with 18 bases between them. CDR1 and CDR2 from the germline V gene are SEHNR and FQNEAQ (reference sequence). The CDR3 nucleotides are TGTGCCAGCAGCCCCAAAGACACCGGGATATCCTACAATGAGCAGTTCTTC. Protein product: CASSPKDTGISYNEQFF.

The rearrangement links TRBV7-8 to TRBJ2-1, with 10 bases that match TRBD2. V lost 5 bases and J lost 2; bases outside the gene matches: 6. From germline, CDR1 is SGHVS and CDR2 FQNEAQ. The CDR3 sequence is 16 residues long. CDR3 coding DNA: TGTGCCAGCAGCCCGATAGCGGGAGGCGCCTACAATGAGCAGTTCTTC. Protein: CASSPIAGGAYNEQFF.

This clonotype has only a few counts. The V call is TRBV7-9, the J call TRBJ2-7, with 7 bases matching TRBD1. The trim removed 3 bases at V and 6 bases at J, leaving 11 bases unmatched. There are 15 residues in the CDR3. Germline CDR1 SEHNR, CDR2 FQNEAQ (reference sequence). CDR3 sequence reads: CASSLAQGQVLEQYF. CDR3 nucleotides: TGTGCCAGCAGCTTGGCCCAAGGACAGGTCCTCGAGCAGTACTTC.

CDR3 residues: CSATTSGGDTDTQYF. CDR3 bases: TGCAGTGCAACAACTAGCGGGGGGGACACAGATACGCAGTATTTT. The rearrangement links TRBV20-1 to TRBJ2-3, with TRBD2 matching 13 bases. Germline V lookup: CDR1 DFQATT, CDR2 SNEGSKA (reference sequence). The CDR3 length is 15 residues. J was trimmed by 2 bases and V by 6 bases; bases with no gene match: 5.

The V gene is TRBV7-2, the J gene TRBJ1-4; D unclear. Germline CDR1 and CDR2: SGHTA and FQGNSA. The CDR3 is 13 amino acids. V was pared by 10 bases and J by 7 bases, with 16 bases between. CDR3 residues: CATGLYWGEKLFF. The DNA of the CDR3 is TGTGCCACTGGACTCTACTGGGGTGAAAAACTGTTTTTT.

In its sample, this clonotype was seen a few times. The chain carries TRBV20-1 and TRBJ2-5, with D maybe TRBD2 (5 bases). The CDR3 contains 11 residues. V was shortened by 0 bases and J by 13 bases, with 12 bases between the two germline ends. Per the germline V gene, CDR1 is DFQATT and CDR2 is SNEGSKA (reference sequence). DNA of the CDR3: TGCAGTGCTAGAGATAGTTCGGACTGGTACTTC. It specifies CSARDSSDWYF.